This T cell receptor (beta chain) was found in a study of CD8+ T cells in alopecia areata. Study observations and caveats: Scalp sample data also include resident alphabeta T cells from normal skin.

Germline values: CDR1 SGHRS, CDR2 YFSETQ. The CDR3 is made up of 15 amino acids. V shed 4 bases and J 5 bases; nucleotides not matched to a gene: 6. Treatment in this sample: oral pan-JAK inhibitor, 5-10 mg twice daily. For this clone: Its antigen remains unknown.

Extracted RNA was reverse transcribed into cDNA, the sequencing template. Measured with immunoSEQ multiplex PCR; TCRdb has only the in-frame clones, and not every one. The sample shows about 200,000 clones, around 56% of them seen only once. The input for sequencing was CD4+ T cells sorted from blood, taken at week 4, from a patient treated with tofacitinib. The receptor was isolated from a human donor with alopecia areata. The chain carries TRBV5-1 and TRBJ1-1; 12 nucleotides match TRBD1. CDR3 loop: CASSRGQGAWTEAFF. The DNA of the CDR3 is TGCGCCAGCAGCAGGGGACAGGGGGCTTGGACTGAAGCTTTCTTT.